This T cell receptor beta chain was obtained from a study of molecular identifiers for immune sequencing clone quantification. Naive CD8 T cell sorting was performed on the CD8+CD4-CCR7+CD45RA+ phenotype. Trimming removed 5 bases at V and 4 bases at J, with 14 bases between. The CDR3 spans 14 residues. Germline V gene lookup returns CDR1 PRHDT and CDR2 FYEKMQ (reference sequence). Using its own MiXCR run on the PCR reads, TCRdb lists one record per CDR3 protein. The sample has about 500,000 distinct CDR3 sequences; about 26% are singletons. This chain links TRBV13 with TRBJ1-1; a possible D gene is TRBD1 (6 bases). The sequence was obtained from a human donor in good health. Some libraries in this study had Jurkat cell RNA spiked in. Specimen: naive CD8+ T cells from blood, with Jurkat cell RNA spiked in. Subset here: FACS-sorted CD8+CD4-CCR7+CD45RA+ naive T cells. The CDR3 spells CASSPGRGTTEAFF. Here the CDR3 DNA reads TGTGCCAGCAGCCCTGGCAGGGGTACCACTGAAGCTTTCTTT.